The present entry profiles one T cell receptor (beta chain) with its context. This clonotype was seen a few times. Its cognate antigen has yet to be identified. No per-base quality is available; no much larger clone lies one base away. The data derive from a study of identical twins (dated by TCRdb to the mid-2010s). Some background on the complete study: The study deep-sequenced TCR alpha and beta repertoires from monozygotic twins, unrelated adults of various ages and cord blood to test whether fetal clonotypes persist. To rule out contamination, the twin experiments were replicated at different times with different library preparation protocols.

Every donor in the study was a healthy Caucasian. Three pairs of female monozygotic twins, all aged roughly 18 to 29 years, made up the twin cohort. Positive isolation kits from Invitrogen were used to isolate the CD4+ and CD8+ T cell populations. On the study overall, not on this receptor specifically: In monozygotic twins, recombination models systematically underestimated out-of-frame TCR alpha sharing, but the models matched the sharing seen between unrelated individuals. Abundant cord blood beta clonotypes had fewer insertions, young adult naive repertoires showed a similar but weaker trend, and memory repertoires showed no such trend. The excess sharing between twins in beta out-of-frame sequences was weaker because fewer shared sequences reduced the signal-to-noise ratio. Compared with coincidental sharing between unrelated individuals, out-of-frame TCR alpha sequences shared between twins showed an excess of sequences with low generation probability. Zero-insertion analyses could be partly confounded by invariant T cells such as MAIT and iNKT, although diverse VJ usage argued against such confounding for most clonotypes. Because the same donors could not be followed over many years, the conclusions relied on cross-sectional statistical analysis.

The protocol used for the library was 5' RACE. The sequencer listed for this sample is Illumina HiSeq 2000. A universal primer binding site was added through template switching, and the final cDNA carried a unique molecular identifier so that TCR cDNA molecules could be counted accurately. First-strand cDNA for TCR alpha and beta chains was synthesized from specific primers in the conserved constant-segment region. Each cDNA library was double barcoded, with a SMART-Mk sample barcode plus Illumina barcodes, to control for contamination. TruSeq adapter sequences, together with Illumina sample barcodes, were added in two successive PCR steps. The Illumina HiSeq platform was used with custom primers to sequence TCR alpha and beta cDNA libraries. The authors' analysis ran thus. Unique molecular identifiers were extracted from raw reads with MiGEC, and CDR3 positions were determined with MiXCR. Recombination models were inferred per individual with the repgenHMM and IGoR tools using an EM algorithm. The tcR package in R was used for shared clonotype analysis, with sharing normalized by the product of cloneset sizes. Out-of-frame nonproductive sequences were analyzed to study raw recombination free of thymic and clonal selection effects. TCRdb cleaned the public reads at Q25 with fastp, built clones with MiXCR and kept in-frame beta chains. A single entry per CDR3 protein holds the most common genes and DNA from its merged rows. It is TCRdb's table, rather than the study itself, that gives the V and J calls and clone size. Recorded for this sample are fewer than 550,000 distinct CDR3 sequences; roughly 13% of them occurred a single time. The ten largest make up 0.98% of the sample.

For CDR1 and CDR2, the germline V gene lists LGHNA and YSLEER. From the cysteine through the phenylalanine, the CDR3 covers 15 amino acids. The CDR3 DNA has 45 bases and is translated from base 1. Trimming removed 0 bases from V and 6 bases from J; the gene matches leave 1 base unexplained. The data also belong to a second study, concerning yellow fever vaccine responses in identical twins. Per that second paper: The T cell response to vaccination in identical twins was reported by the authors to appear partly convergent and partly personalized. The study precisely tracked vaccine-responding T cell clones in identical twins.

Source material: CD4+ T cells sorted from blood. The sequence is built from TRBV4-3 and TRBJ2-3; 12 middle bases align to TRBD2. The receptor's source is a woman aged 18-29 years in good health. The sequence in DNA is TGCGCCAGCAGCCAAGAACTAGCGGGAGGTGATACGCAGTATTTT. Its protein is CASSQELAGGDTQYF.